This T cell receptor beta chain is from a study of cytomegalovirus exposure and HLA in healthy donors. 13 Jbeta primers and 60 Vbeta primers were used for the PCR. Sequenced by immunoSEQ multiplex PCR; TCRdb stores in-frame clones only, minus some. Among around 200,000 clones listed, roughly four fifths were seen once. The germline gives CDR1 SGHNT, CDR2 YYREEE (reference sequence). The ends were cut back, 0 bases at V and 4 bases at J, with 11 bases in the middle. This CDR3 has 16 residues. The chain joins TRBV5-4 to TRBJ2-6; D perhaps matches TRBD2 (6 bases). Material for sequencing was PBMCs. This sequence originates from a young woman in good health and CMV-seropositive. The CDR3 region is CASSLGGGLGANVLTF. The CDR3 nucleotides are TGTGCCAGCAGCTTGGGTGGGGGACTGGGGGCCAACGTCCTGACTTTC.